The source of this T cell receptor (beta chain) is a study of blood T cell repertoires in COVID-19. Study-level background: The United States, Italy and Spain provided the acute and convalescent COVID-19 samples. PBMCs, B-cell-depleted T cells, or T cells were the source of the cDNA or gDNA that made up the material.

The sample holds a few counts of this clone. Germline assignment: CDR1 SGHRS and CDR2 YFSETQ. The V and J ends lost 0 bases and 4 bases, in that order; junction bases with no gene match: 10. The CDR3 is 16 residues long. Under the authors' procedure: How many nucleated cells were present was estimated from reference gene primer amplification. Profiling relied on immunoSEQ multiplex PCR, and the TCRdb table lists in-frame clones only, not all of them. D and trimming come from the DNA, and the V and J calls and clone size come from that table. The table lists roughly 89,000 clones, more than 80% of them singletons.

The rearrangement joins TRBV5-1 to TRBJ2-7, with 7 bases identical to TRBD1. The sample consisted of peripheral blood. The source of this sequence is an elderly woman with acute or convalescent COVID-19. The CDR3 nucleotides read TGCGCCAGCAGCTTGGGAGACAGGGAAGATATTTACGAGCAGTACTTC. Its protein is CASSLGDREDIYEQYF.